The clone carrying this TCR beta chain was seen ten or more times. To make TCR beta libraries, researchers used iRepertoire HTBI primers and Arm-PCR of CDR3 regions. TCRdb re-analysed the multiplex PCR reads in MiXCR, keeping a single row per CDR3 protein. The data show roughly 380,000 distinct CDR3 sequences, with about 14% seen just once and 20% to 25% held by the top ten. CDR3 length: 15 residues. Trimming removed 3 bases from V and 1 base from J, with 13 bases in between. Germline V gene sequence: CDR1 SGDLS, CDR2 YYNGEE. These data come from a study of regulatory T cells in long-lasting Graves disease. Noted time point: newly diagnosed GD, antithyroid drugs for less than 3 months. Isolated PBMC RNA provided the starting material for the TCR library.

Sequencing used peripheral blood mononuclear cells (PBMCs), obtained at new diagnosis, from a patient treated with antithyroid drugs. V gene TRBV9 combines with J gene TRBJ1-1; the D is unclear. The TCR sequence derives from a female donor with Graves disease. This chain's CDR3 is CASSASETSNTEAFF. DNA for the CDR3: TGTGCCAGCAGCGCTTCCGAGACCTCGAACACTGAAGCTTTCTTT.